This TCR beta chain was recorded in a study of monozygotic twins with cystic fibrosis. Study conclusions and caveats: Age, concordance and disease severity did not associate with shared CDR3 numbers. Nucleotide-identical clonotype sharing was significantly higher within monozygotic CF twin pairs than between unrelated CF individuals. Low clonality (median 0.0095) suggested a mostly naive repertoire.

Turning to this clone: Antigen specificity is unknown.

The repertoire was sequenced with immunoSEQ multiplex PCR; TCRdb's copy has only in-frame clones and lacks some. Among approximately 17,000 clones, roughly 96% were seen once, and the ten largest hold about 0.6%. Germline V gene sequence: CDR1 GTSNPN, CDR2 SVGIG (reference sequence). V gave up 2 bases and J gave up 3 bases, with 11 bases separating them. The CDR3 extends over 14 amino acids. This sequence joins TRBV30 and TRBJ1-5, with D tentatively TRBD1 (5 bases). The sequenced sample consisted of blood. The sequence was obtained from a girl aged 2-10 years with cystic fibrosis. The CDR3 nucleotides are TGTGCCTGGAGTTTGTCGGGGCTCAATCAGCCCCAGCATTTT. Translating it yields CAWSLSGLNQPQHF. Using reference TRBV30 and TRBJ1-5 for the parts outside the CDR3, the full variable domain is SQTIHQWPATLVQPVGSPLSLECTVEGTSNPNLYWYRQAAGRGLQLLFYSVGIGQISSEVPQNLSASRPQDRQFILSSKKLLLSDSGFYLCAWSLSGLNQPQHFGDGTRLSIL.